Below are 2 T cell receptor beta chains sequenced from a single sample in a study of blood T cells in healthy people across ages. The use of a sample-barcoded 5' primer and a J-beta primer mix characterized a second PCR of roughly 6 to 12 cycles. One entry per CDR3 protein, called by TCRdb with MiXCR from the 5' RACE reads. The sample has 1.6 million or so distinct CDR3 sequences, about 32% seen once. The specimen was blood. The receptors were gathered from a woman aged 25-40 years in good health.

This clonotype turned up a few times. CDR3 sequence: CASSFPTKRGNEQFF. The CDR3 DNA sequence: TGTGCCAGCAGTTTCCCTACTAAGAGGGGCAATGAGCAGTTCTTC. The chain recombines TRBV12-3 or TRBV12-4 with TRBJ2-1; D may be TRBD1 or TRBD2 (5 bases each). The CDR3 runs to 15 residues. V was shortened by 3 bases and J by 6 bases, with 15 bases between the two germline ends.

The chain couples TRBV3-1 to TRBJ2-5; the D is unclear. This CDR3 has 15 amino acids. Trimming stripped 1 base from V and 2 bases from J, with 11 bases between. In germline, CDR1 is LGHDT, CDR2 YNNKEL (reference sequence). In nucleotides, the CDR3 is TGTGCCAGCAGCCAAGCCGCAATTACTCAAGAGACCCAGTACTTC. This translates into CASSQAAITQETQYF.